Sequencing of this TCR beta chain was carried out in a study of technical replicates of blood from a handful of donors (dated by TCRdb to 2015 to 2018). Library construction relied on the immunoSEQ multiplex PCR assay. What TCRdb holds here is the immuneACCESS table cut down to in-frame rearrangements. Part of the clones is not present; checked against another copy, under half of the missing clones reflect an unresolved V gene, and the others are unexplained. The sample table contains some 70,000 clones; only one count was recorded for approximately 97% of them. The biggest ten clones account for 0.25% to 0.35% of the sample. This clone was observed once. Its antigen is not yet known. Per-base quality was not reported, and no clone a single base away is much larger than it. The germline V gene provides CDR1 SGHTA and CDR2 FQGNSA. The CDR3 sequence holds 15 residues, the cysteine and phenylalanine included. The CDR3 DNA has 45 bases and is translated from base 1. V ends up 5 bases short and J 6 bases short, with an unmatched junction base count of 8.

This clonotype was sampled from a human donor in good health. The chain is assembled from TRBV7-2 and TRBJ2-2; TRBD2 agrees with 8 junctional bases. The sequenced material came from T cells isolated from PBMCs. At the DNA level, the sequence is TGTGCCAGCAGCCTCCTTAGCGGGGCGGCCGGGGAGCTGTTTTTT. This sequence encodes CASSLLSGAAGELFF.